What follows are 31 T cell receptor beta chains derived from one specimen sequenced in a study of blood T cell repertoires in COVID-19 (TCRdb year 2020). Library preparation used the immunoSEQ multiplex PCR assay. Not all clones reach the TCRdb copy of this immuneACCESS table, which keeps in-frame sequences only. Checked studies attribute under half of the gap to unresolved V genes and leave the rest unexplained. The sample table lists some 200,000 clones, 80% to 90% of them with a count of one. The biggest ten clones account for roughly 14% of the sample. Sequencing was performed on peripheral blood. The receptors were gathered from a young man with active or convalescent COVID-19.

The chain links TRBV28 to TRBJ2-7, with TRBD2 identical over 7 bases. CDR3 size: 15 residues. Germline CDR1 and CDR2: MDHEN and SYDVKM. J gave up 3 bases and V 6 bases, and 11 bases lay outside the gene matches. CDR3 in amino acids: CASSGGLTYNYEQYV. CDR3 DNA: TGTGCCAGCAGCGGGGGACTAACTTATAACTACGAGCAGTACGTC.

This rearrangement joins TRBV15 to TRBJ1-5; D is ambiguous. In germline, CDR1 is LNHNV, CDR2 YYDKDF (reference sequence). The CDR3 has 14 residues. Trimming took off 0 bases at V and 1 base at J, with 4 bases between the two ends. The CDR3 is CATSRDISNQPQHF. For the CDR3, the DNA is TGTGCCACCAGCAGAGATATCAGCAATCAGCCCCAGCATTTT.

Concerning this clone: Relative to the germline gene, one junction end is altered; a read error may explain this. The rearrangement uses TRBV7-9 and TRBJ2-2, with D tentatively TRBD1 (6 bases). CDR1 is SEHNR, CDR2 FQNEAQ, per germline (reference sequence). The CDR3 is made up of 14 amino acids. The CDR3 nucleotides read TGTGCCAGCAGCCTAGCCGACAGGAACGGGGAGCTGTTTTTT. Its protein is CASSLADRNGELFF.

V usage is TRBV6-5 and J usage is TRBJ2-5; 11 nucleotides line up with TRBD2. The CDR3 is made up of 15 amino acids. The germline CDR1 and CDR2 sequences are MNHEY and SVGAGI. The trim removed 8 bases at V and 2 bases at J, leaving 7 bases unmatched. The CDR3 coding sequence is TGTGCCAGCGGACCGGGACTAGCGGAGCAAGAGACCCAGTACTTC. Translating it yields CASGPGLAEQETQYF.

The V gene is TRBV19, the J gene TRBJ2-2, with 7 bases identical to TRBD2. The ends lost 2 bases at V and 1 base at J; junction bases unmatched: 1. The CDR3 runs to 15 residues. Germline CDR1 is LNHDA and CDR2 is SQIVND (reference sequence). In nucleotides, the CDR3 is TGTGCCAGTAGTATACAGCGGGAGAACACCGGGGAGCTGTTTTTT. Its translation is CASSIQRENTGELFF.

V is TRBV11-2 and J is TRBJ2-7; 10 positions agree with TRBD1. J gave up 3 bases and V 3 bases, and 5 bases lay outside the gene matches. CDR1 SGHAT and CDR2 FQNNGV come from the germline V gene. This CDR3 has 15 amino acids. CDR3 DNA sequence: TGTGCCAGCAGCTTGTCCGGGACAGGGGACTACGAGCAGTACTTC. Encoded protein: CASSLSGTGDYEQYF.

CDR3 coding DNA: TGTGCCAGCAGCGTCCTATACACTGAAGCTTTCTTT. Translation: CASSVLYTEAFF. This chain links TRBV7-2 with TRBJ1-1; D is unclear. The CDR3 is made up of 12 amino acids. In germline, CDR1 is SGHTA, CDR2 FQGNSA. Trimming pared 5 bases from V and 3 bases from J, leaving 7 bases between.

The chain carries TRBV30 and TRBJ1-2, with unresolved D. V dropped 0 bases and J dropped 3 bases, with 5 bases sitting between them. CDR3 length: 12 residues. Germline V lookup: CDR1 GTSNPN, CDR2 SVGIG (reference sequence). DNA of the CDR3: TGTGCCTGGAGTGTAACAGACTATGGCTACACCTTC. Encoded protein: CAWSVTDYGYTF. The full variable domain, rest sourced from reference TRBV30 and TRBJ1-2, is SQTIHQWPATLVQPVGSPLSLECTVEGTSNPNLYWYRQAAGRGLQLLFYSVGIGQISSEVPQNLSASRPQDRQFILSSKKLLLSDSGFYLCAWSVTDYGYTFGSGTRLTVV.

Ten or more counts support this clone. The rearrangement joins TRBV10-1 to TRBJ1-3; TRBD1 aligns across 8 bases. The V gene end was trimmed by 6 bases and the J gene end by 4 bases; junction bases not matched to a gene: 11. CDR1 and CDR2 from the germline V gene are WNHNN and SYGVQD (reference sequence). The CDR3 sequence is 16 residues long. CDR3 sequence reads: CASRWHQGAAGNTIYF. Written as DNA, the CDR3 is TGCGCCAGCAGGTGGCACCAGGGGGCGGCAGGAAACACCATATATTTT.

The chain recombines TRBV24-1 with TRBJ2-3; 14 bases line up with TRBD2. V gave up 3 bases and J gave up 6 bases; unmatched junction bases: 10. CDR1 and CDR2 from the germline V gene are KGHDR and SFDVKD. The CDR3 is 18 amino acids. The CDR3 sequence: CATSDGLAGGGTEDTQYF. CDR3 DNA sequence: TGTGCCACCAGTGATGGACTAGCGGGGGGAGGTACAGAGGATACGCAGTATTTT.

This clone was picked up one time. The chain is built from TRBV6-5 and TRBJ2-7, with 9 bases lining up with TRBD2. Germline lookup yields CDR1 MNHEY and CDR2 SVGAGI. The CDR3 extends over 15 amino acids. V was clipped by 5 bases and J by 3 bases; unmatched bases: 8. As DNA, the CDR3 is TGTGCCAGCAGTCACCGGACTAGCGCCAACTACGAGCAGTACTTC. Encoded protein: CASSHRTSANYEQYF.

The chain couples TRBV6-5 to TRBJ1-1; 10 bases are a match to TRBD1. Germline assignment: CDR1 MNHEY and CDR2 SVGAGI. Unmatched junction bases numbered 12, after V lost 6 bases and J lost 8 bases. The CDR3 is made up of 15 amino acids. The CDR3 is CASRNSGQGLPEAFF. CDR3 DNA: TGTGCCAGCAGGAATTCGGGACAGGGGCTTCCGGAAGCTTTCTTT.

The rearrangement joins TRBV5-6 to TRBJ1-1, with 10 bases lining up with TRBD1. V trimming: 4 bases; J trimming: 11 bases; junction bases outside the gene matches: 14. CDR1 is SGHDT, CDR2 YYEEEE, per germline. The CDR3 is 15 amino acids. CDR3 in DNA: TGTGCCAGCAGCCCTGGTGGGTTGACAGGGGGCCTGGCTTTCTTT. It encodes CASSPGGLTGGLAFF.

The chain employs TRBV5-6 and TRBJ2-1, with a tentative D call TRBD1 (6 bases). The germline V gene has CDR1 SGHDT and CDR2 YYEEEE. The CDR3 is made up of 12 amino acids. V was clipped by 5 bases and J by 11 bases, with 14 bases between them. This chain's CDR3 is CASRGAQEKQFF. The DNA of the CDR3 is TGTGCCAGCAGGGGGGCACAAGAGAAGCAGTTCTTC.

This chain connects TRBV19 to TRBJ2-7, with 8 positions matching TRBD1. Losses at the gene ends were 5 bases for V and 5 bases for J; bases not matched to a gene: 8. Germline V gives CDR1 LNHDA, CDR2 SQIVND (reference sequence). The length of the CDR3 is 14 residues. CDR3 DNA: TGTGCCAGTAGTTCCCCGACAGGGGTGAACGAGCAGTACTTC. As protein: CASSSPTGVNEQYF. The whole variable domain, filled in from reference TRBV19 and TRBJ2-7, reads DGGITQSPKYLFRKEGQNVTLSCEQNLNHDAMYWYRQDPGQGLRLIYYSQIVNDFQKGDIAEGYSVSREKKESFPLTVTSAQKNPTAFYLCASSSPTGVNEQYFGPGTRLTVT.

The chain carries TRBV5-4 and TRBJ1-2; 11 positions match TRBD1. The CDR3 spans 15 residues. Germline V gene sequence: CDR1 SGHNT, CDR2 YYREEE (reference sequence). V gave up 3 bases and J gave up 5 bases; unmatched junction bases: 6. CDR3 residues: CASSSGQGAMYGYTF. For the CDR3, the DNA is TGTGCCAGCAGCTCCGGACAGGGGGCGATGTATGGCTACACCTTC.

This clone was seen many times. Possible read error: a much larger clone is one base away. Other DNA sequences within the sample encode an identical CDR3. The chain is built from TRBV28 and TRBJ1-1, with TRBD1 matching over 7 bases. This CDR3 has 14 residues. With 6 bases clipped from V and 0 bases from J, the junction kept 4 bases outside the gene matches. Germline V CDR1 and CDR2: MDHEN, SYDVKM. The CDR3 sequence is CASRPGQLNTEAFF. DNA for the CDR3: TGTGCCAGCAGACCGGGACAGTTGAACACTGAAGCTTTCTTT.

This chain uses TRBV27 with TRBJ2-5; TRBD1 might be the D (6 bases). Germline lookup yields CDR1 MNHEY and CDR2 SMNVEV (reference sequence). The CDR3 loop spans 19 amino acids. V shed 2 bases and J shed 5 bases, with 27 bases lying between them. CDR3 DNA sequence: TGTGCCAGCAGTTTAATTTGGAACAGGGCCATTACAAAGGACGAGACCCAGTACTTC. It translates to CASSLIWNRAITKDETQYF.

This clone has a single count. The chain joins TRBV5-1 to TRBJ2-5; 10 positions agree with TRBD2. CDR1 is SGHRS and CDR2 is YFSETQ in the germline V gene. J was trimmed by 5 bases and V by 2 bases; bases with no gene match: 9. The CDR3 covers 16 residues. Here the CDR3 reads CASSFSSGRVGETQYF. The CDR3 DNA is TGCGCCAGCAGCTTTTCTAGCGGGAGAGTGGGGGAGACCCAGTACTTC.

V gene TRBV10-1 combines with J gene TRBJ2-3; no firm D call. Looked up from germline, CDR1 is WNHNN and CDR2 is SYGVQD (reference sequence). Trimming removed 0 bases at V and 0 bases at J, with 10 bases between. The CDR3 runs 16 residues. The CDR3 bases are TGCGCCAGCAGTGAGTCGATTACAGCTAGCACAGATACGCAGTATTTT. This sequence encodes CASSESITASTDTQYF.

V is TRBV2 and J is TRBJ1-2, with TRBD1 identical over 10 bases. The CDR3 runs to 15 residues. J was trimmed by 6 bases and V by 3 bases; bases with no gene match: 7. The germline gives CDR1 SNHLY, CDR2 FYNNEI. Written as DNA, the CDR3 is TGTGCCAGCAGTGATGACTCGACAGGGGGCAATGGCTACACCTTC. Its protein product is CASSDDSTGGNGYTF.

This clone was seen a few times. The V call is TRBV2, the J call TRBJ1-2; D may be TRBD1 (5 bases). This CDR3 contains 14 residues. V was shortened by 6 bases and J by 3 bases, with 14 bases between the two germline ends. Germline values: CDR1 SNHLY, CDR2 FYNNEI. CDR3 nucleotide sequence: TGTGCCAGCAGGGACATTGGTGAGGACTATGGCTACACCTTC. This translates into CASRDIGEDYGYTF.

This rearrangement joins TRBV7-6 to TRBJ2-7; TRBD1 agrees at 10 bases. This CDR3 comprises 13 residues. CDR1 is SGHVS and CDR2 is FNYEAQ in the germline V gene. V lost 8 bases and J lost 7; bases outside the gene matches: 8. The CDR3 DNA is TGTGCCAGCGGCTCGGGGACAGGGGTTGAGCAGTACTTC. This encodes CASGSGTGVEQYF.

The chain uses TRBV11-2 and TRBJ2-1; 11 bases agree with TRBD2. The V gene end was trimmed by 5 bases and the J gene end by 6 bases; junction bases not matched to a gene: 9. CDR1 and CDR2 from the germline V gene are SGHAT and FQNNGV. The CDR3 extends over 16 amino acids. The CDR3 nucleotides are TGTGCCAGCAGCCGCCCCGGGACTAGCGGACGCAATGAGCAGTTCTTC. Translated, it gives CASSRPGTSGRNEQFF.

The gene calls are TRBV24-1 and TRBJ2-7; weak D call: TRBD2 (5 bases). V lost 9 bases and J 3 bases, leaving 14 bases between the germline ends. CDR3 size: 13 residues. CDR1 is KGHDR and CDR2 is SFDVKD in the germline V gene. CDR3 in amino acids: CATQRGGGYEQYF. Here the CDR3 DNA reads TGTGCCACCCAACGAGGTGGAGGCTACGAGCAGTACTTC.

The CDR3 spells CAWSVGYSNQPQHF. DNA for the CDR3: TGTGCCTGGAGTGTCGGGTATAGCAATCAGCCCCAGCATTTT. J is TRBJ1-5 and V is TRBV30; D call uncertain. The CDR3 runs to 14 residues. Germline CDR1 reads GTSNPN; CDR2 reads SVGIG (reference sequence). Trimming stripped 0 bases from V and 0 bases from J, with 6 bases between.

The chain employs TRBV5-8 and TRBJ1-1; no reliable D call. Germline CDR1 reads SGHTS; CDR2 reads YDEGEE. The CDR3 has 13 residues. V lost 0 bases to trimming and J lost 11 bases, with 14 bases between them. CDR3 bases: TGTGCCAGCAGCTTGGTTAGTCCAGGCACCGCTTTCTTT. Translating it yields CASSLVSPGTAFF.

This clone was observed a single time. The V call is TRBV7-9, the J call TRBJ2-1; 8 bases are shared with TRBD2. Germline-derived CDR1 and CDR2 are SEHNR and FQNEAQ (reference sequence). The CDR3 is made up of 12 amino acids. V shed 3 bases and J 9 bases; nucleotides not matched to a gene: 1. The CDR3 DNA sequence: TGTGCCAGCAGCTTCCGGGGGGGTGAGCAGTTCTTC. Protein: CASSFRGGEQFF. Based on the CDR3 plus reference TRBV7-9 and TRBJ2-1, the full variable domain is DTGVSQNPRHKITKRGQNVTFRCDPISEHNRLYWYRQTLGQGPEFLTYFQNEAQLEKSRLLSDRFSAERPKGSFSTLEIQRTEQGDSAMYLCASSFRGGEQFFGPGTRLTVL.

This chain uses TRBV4-3 with TRBJ2-2; 7 positions match TRBD1. The CDR3 length is 18 residues. The V gene's germline CDR1 is LGHNA and CDR2 YSLEER. The V and J ends lost 3 bases and 4 bases, in that order; junction bases with no gene match: 14. CDR3 region: CASSQGLGTAQGTGELFF. In DNA, the CDR3 is TGCGCCAGCAGCCAGGGCCTTGGGACAGCGCAAGGCACCGGGGAGCTGTTTTTT.

This chain connects TRBV24-1 to TRBJ1-1, with no clear D. Germline V gene sequence: CDR1 KGHDR, CDR2 SFDVKD. The CDR3 runs 13 residues. V dropped 4 bases and J dropped 4 bases, with 9 bases sitting between them. CDR3 sequence (DNA): TGTGCCACCAGTGAATCGAGCGGCACTGAAGCTTTCTTT. Encoded protein: CATSESSGTEAFF.

V gene TRBV19 combines with J gene TRBJ1-2; 7 bases map to TRBD1. Trimming took 7 bases from V and 3 from J; bases not matched to a gene: 8. CDR3 length: 14 amino acids. The germline V gene encodes CDR1 LNHDA and CDR2 SQIVND (reference sequence). CDR3 sequence: CASKIGQGDYGYTF. The CDR3 DNA reads TGTGCCAGTAAAATCGGCCAGGGGGACTATGGCTACACCTTC.